The entry that follows covers one TCR beta chain sequence. The CDR3 sequence is 15 residues long. Trimming took 2 bases from V and 4 from J; bases not matched to a gene: 7. Germline V gene sequence: CDR1 MNHNY, CDR2 SVGAGI (reference sequence). Exclusion covered patients with other autoimmune diseases or uncontrolled infections (as well as pregnancy or lactation). The study amplified TCR beta CDR3 regions using RNA transcripts. The first round was an RT-PCR with HTBI primers, and the second round was a multiplex PCR. TCRdb used MiXCR to reprocess the multiplex PCR reads, holding one entry per CDR3 protein. The data contain 1 million to 1.3 million distinct CDR3 sequences, about two fifths of them seen just once; the ten biggest clones take up approximately 12%. This specimen comes from a study of Graves' ophthalmopathy and Graves' hyperthyroidism.

The sample was peripheral blood or thyroid tissue (not recorded which). The J gene is TRBJ2-5, the V gene TRBV6-6; 7 positions agree with TRBD2. This sequence was found in an adult man with Graves' hyperthyroidism. The CDR3 sequence is CASSYGGRFLETQYF. The CDR3 bases are TGTGCCAGCAGTTACGGCGGGAGATTCTTAGAGACCCAGTACTTC.